These 14 T cell receptor beta chains share one sample of origin, sequenced in a study of T cells in Graves' hyperthyroidism and ophthalmopathy. TCR beta CDR3 region amplification was performed from RNA transcripts. Carried out on the TCR CDR3, a first-round RT-PCR used the HTBI primer set. TCRdb used MiXCR to reprocess the multiplex PCR reads, holding one entry per CDR3 protein. The sample yields about 770,000 distinct CDR3 sequences, 15% to 20% seen once. Sequencing was done on a sample of blood. These receptor sequences come from a woman aged 45-59 years with Graves' hyperthyroidism that later progressed to Graves' ophthalmopathy.

The chain combines TRBV11-3 with TRBJ2-2; the D gene is possibly TRBD2 (7 bases). This CDR3 is 16 amino acids long. Trimming shortened V by 5 bases and J by 2 bases, and 15 bases separated the two germline ends. Per the germline V gene, CDR1 is SGHNT and CDR2 is YENEEA. This chain's CDR3 is CASSRRGGTNTGELFF. The CDR3 region has the DNA TGTGCCAGCAGCCGAAGGGGGGGTACCAACACCGGGGAGCTGTTTTTT.

Turning to this clonotype: This may come from a read error, since a much larger clone is one base off. The chain combines TRBV11-3 with TRBJ2-5; 10 positions agree with TRBD1. The germline V gene has CDR1 SGHNT and CDR2 YENEEA. This CDR3 is 14 amino acids long. The CDR3 DNA is TGTGCCGGCAGCCCGAGGACAGGGGGAGAGACCCAGTACTTC. Its translation is CAGSPRTGGETQYF.

V is TRBV7-6 and J is TRBJ1-4, with D perhaps TRBD1 (5 bases). The CDR3 totals 15 residues. The ends were cut back, 2 bases at V and 6 bases at J, with 13 bases in the middle. CDR1 and CDR2 (germline): SGHVS, FNYEAQ. CDR3 nucleotide sequence: TGTGCCAGCAGCTTAACGGGCAGGGTTGATGAAAAACTGTTTTTT. Translated: CASSLTGRVDEKLFF.

This clonotype occurred many times. The chain carries TRBV3-1 and TRBJ1-2; no firm D call. Trimming removed 4 bases at V and 8 bases at J, with 17 bases between. Germline CDR1 reads LGHDT; CDR2 reads YNNKEL (reference sequence). The CDR3 has 14 amino acids. The CDR3 here is CASSPDPEFGGYTF. Written as DNA, the CDR3 is TGTGCCAGCAGCCCCGACCCAGAGTTCGGCGGCTACACCTTC.

The sample holds many counts of this clonotype. V is TRBV3-1 and J is TRBJ2-3; no clear D gene. The CDR3 is 12 residues long. Trimming took off 4 bases at V and 2 bases at J, with 4 bases between the two ends. CDR1 and CDR2 from the germline V gene are LGHDT and YNNKEL (reference sequence). The CDR3 DNA is TGTGCCAGCAGCCCATCCACAGATACGCAGTATTTT. Translated: CASSPSTDTQYF.

The chain recombines TRBV10-3 with TRBJ1-4; D is ambiguous. This CDR3 contains 12 residues. Trimming removed 8 bases at V and 8 bases at J, with 12 bases between. Germline lookup yields CDR1 ENHRY and CDR2 SYGVKD. CDR3 sequence reads: CAIGQRNEKLFF. In nucleotides, the CDR3 is TGTGCCATCGGCCAGAGAAACGAAAAACTGTTTTTT.

The chain links TRBV2 to TRBJ2-7; perhaps TRBD2 as D (6 bases). CDR3 length: 14 residues. V dropped 4 bases and J dropped 0 bases, with 10 bases sitting between them. The germline CDR1 and CDR2 sequences are SNHLY and FYNNEI. CDR3 protein: CASSASVSSYEQYF. The CDR3 coding sequence is TGTGCCAGCAGTGCTAGCGTGAGCTCCTACGAGCAGTACTTC.

In this sample, this clonotype turned up many times. This chain joins TRBV20-1 and TRBJ2-3; 11 nucleotides match TRBD2. CDR3 length: 15 residues. V dropped 3 bases and J dropped 3; count of bases not matched to a gene: 5. Germline V gene data show CDR1 as DFQATT and CDR2 as SNEGSKA (reference sequence). CDR3 DNA sequence: TGCAGTGCTAGTTCTAGCGGGGGGTTTACAGATACGCAGTATTTT. Amino acid sequence: CSASSSGGFTDTQYF.

This rearrangement joins TRBV25-1 to TRBJ2-2, with a weak D call TRBD1 (6 bases). V lost 2 bases, J lost 1 base, and 14 bases lay in between. The germline gives CDR1 MGHDK, CDR2 SYGVNS. This CDR3 has 17 amino acids. The CDR3 DNA reads as TGTGCCAGCAGTGAACCGCTGGGGACAAAGAACACCGGGGAGCTGTTTTTT. Encoded protein: CASSEPLGTKNTGELFF.

Details on this clonotype: Given a much more abundant clone one base away, this may be a read error. The rearrangement uses TRBV30 and TRBJ1-6; the D gene is possibly TRBD1 (5 bases). Deletions cut 7 bases from V and 2 bases from J, with 12 bases between. The CDR3 is 14 residues long. The V gene's germline CDR1 is GTSNPN and CDR2 SVGIG (reference sequence). CDR3 coding DNA: TGTGCCTTACATAGGGGCCCCTATAATTCACCCCTCCACTTT. It yields the protein CALHRGPYNSPLHF.

The V gene is TRBV7-9, the J gene TRBJ2-1; D call uncertain. The germline gives CDR1 SEHNR, CDR2 FQNEAQ (reference sequence). Trimming pared 6 bases from V and 9 bases from J, leaving 12 bases between. The length of the CDR3 is 12 residues. The CDR3 region has the DNA TGTGCCAGCAGGGGAAGTCTCGGTGAGCAGTTCTTC. Residues: CASRGSLGEQFF.

This clonotype was observed many times. V is TRBV11-2 and J is TRBJ2-2; TRBD2 matches at 10 bases. J was trimmed by 3 bases and V by 5 bases; bases with no gene match: 6. Germline V gene lookup returns CDR1 SGHAT and CDR2 FQNNGV. The CDR3 contains 16 residues. CDR3 sequence: CASSRRSGGYTGELFF. DNA for the CDR3: TGTGCCAGCAGCCGACGTAGCGGGGGGTACACCGGGGAGCTGTTTTTT.

The rearrangement uses TRBV9 and TRBJ1-4; TRBD1 might be the D (6 bases). This CDR3 contains 16 residues. Germline V gene lookup returns CDR1 SGDLS and CDR2 YYNGEE. Trimming pared 0 bases from V and 7 bases from J, leaving 16 bases between. CDR3 DNA: TGTGCCAGCAGCGTAGTCCGAACGGACAGTTCTGAAAAACTGTTTTTT. It is translated as CASSVVRTDSSEKLFF. Based on the CDR3 plus reference TRBV9 and TRBJ1-4, the full variable domain is DSGVTQTPKHLITATGQRVTLRCSPRSGDLSVYWYQQSLDQGLQFLIQYYNGEERAKGNILERFSAQQFPDLHSELNLSSLELGDSALYFCASSVVRTDSSEKLFFGSGTQLSVL.

In its sample, this clonotype was seen many times. V and J are TRBV5-1 and TRBJ1-1; D is undetermined. Germline V lookup: CDR1 SGHRS, CDR2 YFSETQ. Trimming left V 4 bases short and J 0 bases short, with 13 bases between. This CDR3 contains 15 residues. In DNA, the CDR3 is TGCGCCAGCAGCGATGGTTTCGCGATGAACACTGAAGCTTTCTTT. Translated: CASSDGFAMNTEAFF.